This passage covers 3 T cell receptor beta chains from one sample sequenced in a study of T cells in Graves' hyperthyroidism and ophthalmopathy. What was amplified from RNA transcripts were TCR beta CDR3 regions. TCR CDR3 underwent first-round RT-PCR with the HTBI primer set. A single record per CDR3 protein comes from TCRdb applying MiXCR to the multiplex PCR reads. The table lists some 570,000 distinct CDR3 sequences, over 12% of them singletons, with 7% to 9% in the top ten. Sequencing was carried out using blood. The receptor source for this set is a woman aged 18-29 years with Graves' ophthalmopathy.

There are many counts of this clonotype. V gene TRBV2 combines with J gene TRBJ2-7, with 8 bases lining up with TRBD1. The CDR3 runs 16 residues. From germline, CDR1 is SNHLY and CDR2 FYNNEI. V trimming: 6 bases; J trimming: 5 bases; junction bases outside the gene matches: 15. The DNA of the CDR3 is TGTGCCAGCAGCCCGACGCGGACAGGGCGCCGGGACGAGCAGTACTTC. Translation gives CASSPTRTGRRDEQYF.

The chain uses TRBV6-5 and TRBJ2-5, with D possibly TRBD2 on 7 matching bases. The CDR3 is made up of 15 amino acids. CDR1 and CDR2 from the germline V gene are MNHEY and SVGAGI. The ends were cut back, 2 bases at V and 2 bases at J, with 12 bases in the middle. The CDR3 DNA follows: TGTGCCAGCAGTTACGGGGGGGACAATCAAGAGACCCAGTACTTC. Translating it yields CASSYGGDNQETQYF.

This clonotype was found a few times. The V and J genes are TRBV20-1 and TRBJ2-1; TRBD2 matches 8 bases. This CDR3 contains 15 residues. Trimming removed 3 bases from V and 5 bases from J; junction bases left unmatched: 9. The V gene's germline CDR1 is DFQATT and CDR2 SNEGSKA (reference sequence). The CDR3 bases are TGCAGTGCTAGGGTTAGACTAGCGACAAACAATGAGCAGTTCTTC. This encodes CSARVRLATNNEQFF.